Below are 17 T cell receptor beta chains sequenced from a single sample in a study of chemoradiotherapy in HPV16-positive cancers. Profiled with immunoSEQ multiplex PCR; TCRdb holds only in-frame clones, not every one. The profile covers about 1,400 clones, with roughly 85% appearing a single time and around 8.2% taken by the ten largest. The sample in question was tumor tissue, obtained from a patient who underwent chemoradiotherapy. These receptors all come from a human donor with HPV-associated anogenital cancer.

The V gene is TRBV6-1, the J gene TRBJ1-2, with TRBD1 matching 7 bases. The V segment lost 3 bases and the J segment 8 bases; nucleotides outside the gene matches: 6. The CDR3 contains 13 residues. Germline V gives CDR1 MNHNS, CDR2 SASEGT. The chain's CDR3 is CASSETGLGGYTF. In nucleotides, the CDR3 is TGTGCCAGCAGTGAGACAGGGTTGGGCGGCTACACCTTC.

This clone has a single count. The chain couples TRBV11-2 to TRBJ2-5; possibly TRBD2 for D (6 bases). With 1 base removed from V and 4 bases from J, the gap between germline ends came to 19 bases. CDR3 length: 17 residues. Germline CDR1 SGHAT, CDR2 FQNNGV. The CDR3 DNA is TGTGCCAGCAGCTTAGTCGGGACTTTACAAGGAGGAGAGACCCAGTACTTC. It is translated as CASSLVGTLQGGETQYF.

The CDR3 spells CASSPERGGSETQYF. In nucleotides, the CDR3 is TGTGCCAGCTCACCAGAGCGGGGGGGCTCCGAGACCCAGTACTTC. V and J are TRBV18 and TRBJ2-5, with 10 bases fitting TRBD2. The CDR3 runs to 15 residues. Trimming cost V 2 bases and J 5 bases; bases outside gene matches: 5. Germline CDR1 reads KGHSH; CDR2 reads LQKENI.

A note on this clone: The same CDR3 can be traced to other DNA sequences in this sample. V and J are TRBV5-1 and TRBJ1-1; D remains ambiguous. The V end lost 0 bases, the J end lost 6 bases, and 6 bases lay between the germline ends. CDR3 length: 12 amino acids. Germline loops: CDR1 SGHRS, CDR2 YFSETQ. CDR3 sequence: CASSLEGSEAFF. CDR3 DNA sequence: TGCGCCAGCAGCTTGGAAGGGTCTGAAGCTTTCTTT.

V usage is TRBV4-1 and J usage is TRBJ1-1; maybe TRBD1 (5 bases). The V gene's germline CDR1 is MGHRA and CDR2 YSYEKL. The length of the CDR3 is 14 residues. The V end lost 1 base, the J end lost 6 bases, and 12 bases lay between the germline ends. CDR3 sequence reads: CASSQGPGGPEAFF. The CDR3 DNA is TGCGCCAGCAGCCAAGGCCCCGGGGGTCCTGAAGCTTTCTTT.

The rearrangement joins TRBV2 to TRBJ1-4; D may be TRBD1 (6 bases). Germline loops: CDR1 SNHLY, CDR2 FYNNEI. This CDR3 spans 18 amino acids. Deletions cut 7 bases from V and 0 bases from J, with 21 bases between. The CDR3, as DNA: TGTGCCAGCACCCCCTCCCGCAGGGGACCCTCAACTAATGAAAAACTGTTTTTT. Its translation is CASTPSRRGPSTNEKLFF.

This clone has just a few counts. In DNA form, the CDR3 reads TGTGCCAGCAGGGGGGACAGCTCTGGAAACACCATATATTTT. Its translation: CASRGDSSGNTIYF. The V and J genes are TRBV25-1 and TRBJ1-3, with TRBD1 matching 7 bases. The germline V gene encodes CDR1 MGHDK and CDR2 SYGVNS. The CDR3 spans 14 residues. Trimming took 6 bases from V and 0 from J; bases not matched to a gene: 2.

V and J are TRBV6-6 and TRBJ2-2; no reliable D call. Trimming left V 4 bases short and J 7 bases short, with 10 bases between. This CDR3 has 13 residues. Germline CDR1 is MNHNY and CDR2 is SVGAGI (reference sequence). The CDR3, as DNA: TGTGCCAGCAGTTTAATCCTCGGCGGGGAGCTGTTTTTT. Translated: CASSLILGGELFF.

The chain has TRBV10-3 and TRBJ1-4, with D possibly matching TRBD1 (5 bases). Trimming removed 5 bases at V and 0 bases at J, with 13 bases between. This CDR3 has 16 residues. The germline V gene has CDR1 ENHRY and CDR2 SYGVKD. The DNA of the CDR3 is TGTGCCATCAGTTGGGACCTGGGCTCAACTAATGAAAAACTGTTTTTT. Translation: CAISWDLGSTNEKLFF.

This clone is labeled large. This chain links TRBV7-2 with TRBJ2-1, with 12 bases aligning to TRBD2. V was clipped by 3 bases and J by 15 bases; unmatched bases: 15. Germline values: CDR1 SGHTA, CDR2 FQGNSA. The CDR3 runs to 16 residues. The CDR3 DNA follows: TGTGCCAGCAGCTTGGACAGCGGACTAGCGGGAACGAAAAGGTTCTTC. Translated, it gives CASSLDSGLAGTKRFF. Filled out from reference TRBV7-2 and TRBJ2-1, the complete variable domain reads GAGVSQSPSNKVTEKGKDVELRCDPISGHTALYWYRQSLGQGLEFLIYFQGNSAPDKSGLPSDRFSAERTGGSVSTLTIQRTQQEDSAVYLCASSLDSGLAGTKRFFGPGTRLTVL.

The chain links TRBV6-6 to TRBJ1-1; D call uncertain. V was clipped by 8 bases and J by 7 bases, with 17 bases between them. Germline CDR1 and CDR2: MNHNY and SVGAGI (reference sequence). This CDR3 has 13 residues. The CDR3 spells CASALSGPHEAFF. The CDR3 coding sequence is TGTGCCAGCGCCCTCTCTGGGCCTCATGAAGCTTTCTTT.

DNA for the CDR3: TGTGCCAGCAGCGCGGACGGAACCGCAGGCGAGCAGTACTTC. It codes for CASSADGTAGEQYF. This chain joins TRBV9 and TRBJ2-7; the D is unclear. CDR1 and CDR2 from the germline V gene are SGDLS and YYNGEE. Trimming stripped 3 bases from V and 6 bases from J, with 16 bases between. The CDR3 is 14 amino acids.

The chain combines TRBV5-6 with TRBJ2-5; 7 positions agree with TRBD2. The CDR3 runs to 17 residues. Looked up from germline, CDR1 is SGHDT and CDR2 is YYEEEE. Germline trimming cut 4 bases from V and 5 bases from J; bases unmatched to any gene: 17. CDR3: CASSREIGGLGRETQYF. The CDR3 DNA sequence: TGTGCCAGCAGCCGGGAGATCGGAGGACTAGGGAGGGAGACCCAGTACTTC.

The chain couples TRBV6-1 to TRBJ2-5; D not resolved. The J call is in doubt because the DNA end fits TRBJ2-7 better. Germline V lookup: CDR1 MNHNS, CDR2 SASEGT. The CDR3 contains 13 residues. CDR3 in amino acids: CASSESVSYEQYF. The DNA of the CDR3 is TGTGCCAGCAGTGAAAGCGTCTCCTACGAGCAGTACTTC.

The chain is built from TRBV2 and TRBJ1-2; tentative D call: TRBD1 (5 bases). The germline gives CDR1 SNHLY, CDR2 FYNNEI. V lost 7 bases, J lost 4 bases, and 16 bases lay in between. This CDR3 is 14 amino acids long. The CDR3 loop reads CASILQRQTYGYTF. For the CDR3, the DNA is TGTGCCAGCATCCTACAGCGACAGACCTATGGCTACACCTTC.

This clone appeared once. The rearrangement uses TRBV9 and TRBJ1-1; maybe TRBD1 (5 bases). The germline V and J ends were trimmed by 3 bases and 0 bases, with 12 bases remaining between them. Germline V gene lookup returns CDR1 SGDLS and CDR2 YYNGEE. The CDR3 totals 15 residues. The CDR3 nucleotides are TGTGCCAGCAGCGGCAGTCGGGGCATGAACACTGAAGCTTTCTTT. As protein: CASSGSRGMNTEAFF.

A single count supports this clone. The chain combines TRBV9 with TRBJ2-3; possibly TRBD1 for D (6 bases). This CDR3 is 17 amino acids long. V was trimmed by 0 bases and J by 1 base, leaving 15 bases between them. Germline V gives CDR1 SGDLS, CDR2 YYNGEE. In DNA form, the CDR3 reads TGTGCCAGCAGCGTAGAGGGGTTGTCAGGGGGCACAGATACGCAGTATTTT. As protein: CASSVEGLSGGTDTQYF.